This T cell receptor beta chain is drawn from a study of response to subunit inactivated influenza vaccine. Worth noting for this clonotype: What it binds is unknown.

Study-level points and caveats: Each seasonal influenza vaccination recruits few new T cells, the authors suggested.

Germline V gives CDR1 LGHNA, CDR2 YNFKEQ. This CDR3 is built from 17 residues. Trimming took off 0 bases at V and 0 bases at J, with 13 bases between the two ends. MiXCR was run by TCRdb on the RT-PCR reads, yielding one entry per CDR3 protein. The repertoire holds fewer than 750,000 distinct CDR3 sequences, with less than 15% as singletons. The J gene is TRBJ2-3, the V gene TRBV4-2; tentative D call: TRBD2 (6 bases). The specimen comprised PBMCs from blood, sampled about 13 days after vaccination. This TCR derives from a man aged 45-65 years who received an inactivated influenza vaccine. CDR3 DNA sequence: TGTGCCAGCAGCCAAGATCAACTAGCCCGAAGCACAGATACGCAGTATTTT. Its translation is CASSQDQLARSTDTQYF.